This T cell receptor (beta chain) was documented in a study of graft-versus-host responses after intestinal transplantation. Whole-study context: Multivisceral, liver-intestinal, or isolated intestinal transplants were received by the recipients.

Clones were sequenced by immunoSEQ multiplex PCR, and TCRdb holds only the in-frame ones, with some missing. Of 90,000 to 130,000 clones in the sample, around 90% were seen once. This CDR3 is built from 15 residues. Trimming removed 4 bases from V and 3 bases from J, with 16 bases in between. Germline V CDR1 and CDR2: LNHDA, SQIVND (reference sequence). On this clone: Its antigen is unknown.

This chain uses TRBV19 with TRBJ2-7; maybe TRBD2 (6 bases). The TCR sequence derives from a human donor who was the organ donor for an intestinal transplant. Here the sequenced sample was unstimulated CD4+ T cells sorted from spleen or lymph node cells, taken before transplant. The DNA of the CDR3 is TGTGCCAGTAGTAGGCTTCTCGCGGGAATCTACGAGCAGTACTTC. It codes for CASSRLLAGIYEQYF.